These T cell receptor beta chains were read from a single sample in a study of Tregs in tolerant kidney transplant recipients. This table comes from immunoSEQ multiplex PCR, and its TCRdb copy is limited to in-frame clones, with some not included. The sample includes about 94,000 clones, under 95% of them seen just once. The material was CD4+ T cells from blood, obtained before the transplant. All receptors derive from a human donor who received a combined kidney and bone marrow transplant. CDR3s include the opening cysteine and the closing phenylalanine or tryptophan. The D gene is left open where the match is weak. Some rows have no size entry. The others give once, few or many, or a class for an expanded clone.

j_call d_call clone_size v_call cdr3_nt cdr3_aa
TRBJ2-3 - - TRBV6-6 TGTGCCAGCAGTTATATAGATACGCAGTATTTT CASSYIDTQYF
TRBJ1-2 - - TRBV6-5 TGTGCCAGCTACCGCGAGGTTGGGGGGGGCTACACCTTC CASYREVGGGYTF
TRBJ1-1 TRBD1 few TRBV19 TGTGCCAGTAGTAACAGGGGCGCTGAAGCTTTCTTT CASSNRGAEAFF
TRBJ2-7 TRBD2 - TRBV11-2 TGTGCCAGCAGCTTAGAGGGGACTAGCGGGAGGGCCCCCTACGAGCAGTACTTC CASSLEGTSGRAPYEQYF
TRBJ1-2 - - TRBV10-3 TGTGCCATCAGTTCGGGATTTAACTATGGCTACACCTTC CAISSGFNYGYTF
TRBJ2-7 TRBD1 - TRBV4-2 TGTGCCAGCAGCCAAGGGACCGGGACAGCTACCTACGAGCAGTACTTC CASSQGTGTATYEQYF
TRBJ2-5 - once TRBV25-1 TGTGCCAGCAGTGAAGGGAGCTTCCAAGAGACCCAGTACTTC CASSEGSFQETQYF
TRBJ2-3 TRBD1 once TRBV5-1 TGCGCCAGCAGCCTGGACAGGGTACTCACAGATACGCAGTATTTT CASSLDRVLTDTQYF
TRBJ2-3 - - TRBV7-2 TGTGCCAGCAGCTCCGTCTCACGCGGTACGCAGTATTTT CASSSVSRGTQYF
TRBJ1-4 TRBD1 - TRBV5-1 TGCGCCAGCAGCCGTGGGGACAGGGGGCTTACGAATAATGAAAAACTGTTTTTT CASSRGDRGLTNNEKLFF
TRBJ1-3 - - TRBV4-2 TGTGCCAGCAGCCAAGTACAGAGCTCTGGAAACACCATATATTTT CASSQVQSSGNTIYF
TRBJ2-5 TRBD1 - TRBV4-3 TGCGCCAGCAGCCAAGATGGCAGGGGGCCGGGGACCCAGTACTTC CASSQDGRGPGTQYF
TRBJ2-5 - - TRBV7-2 TGTGCCAGCAGCTTAGTTTTGCCGGGAGAGACCCAGTACTTC CASSLVLPGETQYF
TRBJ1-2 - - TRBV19 TGTGCCAGTAGTATCCGAGGAATTAATGGCTACACCTTC CASSIRGINGYTF
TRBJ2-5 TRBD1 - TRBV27 TGTGCCAGCAGTTCCCGGGGACAGGGTTTGATCGAGTACTTC CASSSRGQGLIEYF
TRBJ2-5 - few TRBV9 TGTGCCAGCAGCGTAGGACAGTACCAAGAGACCCAGTACTTC CASSVGQYQETQYF
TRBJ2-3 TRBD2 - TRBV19 TGTGCCAGCAATAGCGGGGTCTCATTCACAGATACGCAGTATTTT CASNSGVSFTDTQYF
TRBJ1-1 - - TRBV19 TGTGCCACGGTGTCCCCAGGGACTACCTCCCAAGCTTTCTTT CATVSPGTTSQAFF
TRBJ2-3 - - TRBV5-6 TGTGCCAGCAGCACGTCTAGACTTACCGGCACAGATACGCAGTATTTT CASSTSRLTGTDTQYF
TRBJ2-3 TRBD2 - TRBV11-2 TGTGCCAGCAGCGTCGGGACTAGCGGGTCCACAGATACGCAGTATTTT CASSVGTSGSTDTQYF
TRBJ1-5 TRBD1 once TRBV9 TGTGCCAGCAGCGTAGATTCAGGGGGCAGGCAGCCCCAGCATTTT CASSVDSGGRQPQHF
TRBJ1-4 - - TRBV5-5 TGTGCCAGCAGCGGGGAGGTCGGCCGGTTTAATGAAAAACTGTTTTTT CASSGEVGRFNEKLFF
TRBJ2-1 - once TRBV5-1 TGCGCCAGCAGCTTGGGCGCTAACCGCTACAATGAGCAGTTCTTC CASSLGANRYNEQFF
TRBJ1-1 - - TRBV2 TGTGCCAGCAGTGGCGACAGGAACACTGAAGCTTTCTTT CASSGDRNTEAFF
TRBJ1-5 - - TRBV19 TGTGCCAGTAGTATAGAAGGGGTTAGCAATCAGCCCCAGCATTTT CASSIEGVSNQPQHF
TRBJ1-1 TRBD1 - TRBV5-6 TGTGCCAGCAGGCGGCCGGGACAGATGAACACTGAAGCTTTCTTT CASRRPGQMNTEAFF
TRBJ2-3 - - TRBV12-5 TGTGCTAGTGGTTTGGTAGGGGCGCCCCAGGCAGATACGCAGTATTTT CASGLVGAPQADTQYF
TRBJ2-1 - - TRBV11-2 TGTGCCAGCAGCTTAGGCCCCCTGGACAGCATCGGCAATGAGCAGTTCTTC CASSLGPLDSIGNEQFF
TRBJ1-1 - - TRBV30 TGTGCCTGGAGTGTATCCGTGGACTCTGAAGCTTTCTTT CAWSVSVDSEAFF
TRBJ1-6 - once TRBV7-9 TGTGCCAGCAGCTCGACAGGATGGAGCTCCTATAATTCACCCCTCCACTTT CASSSTGWSSYNSPLHF
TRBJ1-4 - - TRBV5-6 TGTGCCAGCAGCTTGGCAGTTAATGAAAAACTGTTTTTT CASSLAVNEKLFF
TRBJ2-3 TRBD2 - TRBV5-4 TGTGCCAGCAGCCTCCAGCGGGGGGGCACAGATACGCAGTATTTT CASSLQRGGTDTQYF
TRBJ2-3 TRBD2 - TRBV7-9 TGTGCCAGCAGCTGGACTCTGGCGGGAGATGTAACAGATACGCAGTATTTT CASSWTLAGDVTDTQYF
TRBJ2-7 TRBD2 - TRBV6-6 TGTGCCAGCAGTTACCAGCGGGGGAGAACCTACGAGCAGTACTTC CASSYQRGRTYEQYF
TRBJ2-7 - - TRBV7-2 TGTGCCAGCAGCTTAGAGGGGCAGCTAACCTACGAGCAGTACTTC CASSLEGQLTYEQYF
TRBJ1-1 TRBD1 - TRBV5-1 TGCGCCAGCAGCTGGGGGACAGGGGAAAACACTGAAGCTTTCTTT CASSWGTGENTEAFF
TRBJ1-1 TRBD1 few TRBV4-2 TGTGCCAGCAGCCGAGCCAATACAGGGGGCTATACTGAAGCTTTCTTT CASSRANTGGYTEAFF
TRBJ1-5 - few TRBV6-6 TGTGCCAGCAGTTACGTGGGGGGAGATCAGCCCCAGCATTTT CASSYVGGDQPQHF
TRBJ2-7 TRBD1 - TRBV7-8 TGTGCCAGCAGCTTATCTGCGACAGGGTTATACGAGCAGTACTTC CASSLSATGLYEQYF
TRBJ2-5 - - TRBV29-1 TGCAGCGTTGACGACGGGAGAACCCAGTACTTC CSVDDGRTQYF
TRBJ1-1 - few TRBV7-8 TGTGCCAGCAGCTTAGGTAGGAACACTGAAGCTTTCTTT CASSLGRNTEAFF
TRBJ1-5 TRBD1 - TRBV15 TGTGCCACCAGCAGAGATCCGGGACAGGGGTCGGGCGATCAGCCCCAGCATTTT CATSRDPGQGSGDQPQHF
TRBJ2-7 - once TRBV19 TGTGCCAGTAGTAGCGGGACGGGGAGCTCCTACGAGCAGTACTTC CASSSGTGSSYEQYF
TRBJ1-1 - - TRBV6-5 TGTGCCAGCAGTTCCCTGACAGTAAACACTGAAGCTTTCTTT CASSSLTVNTEAFF
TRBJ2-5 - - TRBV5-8 TGTGCCAGCAGCTTGTTATTTTCGTCAGGGGTAGGGAAGACCCAGTACTTC CASSLLFSSGVGKTQYF
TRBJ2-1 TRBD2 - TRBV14 TGTGCCAGCAGCCCGTCCCCGACTAGCGGGAGTTTCAGAGCCCCCTCCTACAATGAGCAGTTCTTC CASSPSPTSGSFRAPSYNEQFF
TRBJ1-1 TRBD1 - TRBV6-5 TGTGCCAGCAGTTACGTTCCAGGGGGCTACACTGAAGCTTTCTTT CASSYVPGGYTEAFF
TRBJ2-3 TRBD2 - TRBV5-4 TGTGCCAGCAGCAGTCCTGGGGGGAGGGAAATTAGCACAGATACGCAGTATTTT CASSSPGGREISTDTQYF
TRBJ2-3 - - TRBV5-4 TGTGCCAGCAGCTTGAACGAGGATACGCAGTATTTT CASSLNEDTQYF
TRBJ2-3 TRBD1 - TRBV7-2 TGTGCCAGCAGCTCTCAGACAGGGAACACAGATACGCAGTATTTT CASSSQTGNTDTQYF
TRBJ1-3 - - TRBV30 TGTGCCTACTCCCAACAGTCCAACTCTGGAAACACCATATATTTT CAYSQQSNSGNTIYF
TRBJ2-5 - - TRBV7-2 TGTGCCAGCAGCCCGCGGGGAGCGGTTCAAGAGACCCAGTACTTC CASSPRGAVQETQYF
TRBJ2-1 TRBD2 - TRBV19 TGTGCCAGTAGACCGGGACTAGCGGGAGTAAGGAATGAGCAGTTCTTC CASRPGLAGVRNEQFF
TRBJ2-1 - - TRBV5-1 TGCGCCAGCAGCTCACTTTACAATGAGCAGTTCTTC CASSSLYNEQFF